This T cell receptor (beta chain) originates from a study of tumor and adjacent non-tumor tissue in lung cancer. The wider study: Histology: 12 adenocarcinoma, a couple of squamous cell carcinoma, 1 small cell lung cancer. Patients were aged about 31 to 85, around ten men and 5 women, stage I to III.

General study findings and limits: Normal lung showed higher cumulative top 100 clone frequency than tumor. TCR diversity was significantly greater in tumor than normal lung tissue.

Three rounds of nested PCR, following a modified ARM-PCR protocol, produced the TCRbeta library. TCRdb re-called the multiplex PCR reads with MiXCR, one entry per CDR3 protein. The table records over 100,000 distinct CDR3 sequences, about 75% of them present only once. The count of this clonotype is one. Its specificity is unknown. With a much larger clone just one base away, this may be a read error. The CDR3 ends on some other residue instead of the conserved phenylalanine or tryptophan, so this is likely a read error. V was clipped by 5 bases and J by 9 bases; unmatched bases: 10. Germline V lookup: CDR1 MNHNY, CDR2 SVGAGI (reference sequence). The CDR3 spans 15 residues. This sample's RNA came from whole unsorted tissue.

The TCR sequence derives from a woman between 55 and 75 years old with non-small cell lung cancer. The chain recombines TRBV6-6 with TRBJ1-6; 7 nucleotides match TRBD1. Sequencing used lung tumor tissue. CDR3 amino acids: CASSGTGEGGSPLHV. The CDR3 DNA follows: TGTGCCAGCAGTGGAACAGGGGAGGGCGGTTCACCCCTCCACGTT.